The T cell receptor beta chain described here comes from a study of CXCR3-negative and CXCR3-positive naive CD8 T cells. Study overall: The libraries together contributed about 135 million TRB reads, each supplying about 1.5 +/- 0.3 million.

A CD45RO-CCR7+CD27+CD95- profile was what naive CD8+ T cells displayed. Of note for this clonotype: Its antigen is currently unknown.

There are 14 residues in the CDR3. Germline values: CDR1 MDHEN, CDR2 SYDVKM. Regarding the study as a whole: Hydrophobicity of TRB CDR3s was greater in CXCR3-positive naive cells than in CXCR3-negative naive cells. Comparably high diversity marked both naive subsets, whereas memory CD8+ cells had much lower diversity.

TRB cDNA libraries were made by UMI-labeled 5' RACE. From its re-call of the 5' RACE reads, TCRdb lists each CDR3 protein once, without DNA. Recorded for this sample: 28,000 or so distinct CDR3 sequences. The rearrangement joins TRBV28 to TRBJ2-1; TCRdb's D call of TRBD2 is untestable without DNA. What was sequenced was naive CXCR3- CD8+ T cells from blood. Subset noted: CD45RO-CCR7+CD27+CD95- naive CD8+ T cells lacking CXCR3 (TNR3-). The sequence was obtained from a human donor in good health. Some clones in this sample may be carry-over from other donors' samples. The CDR3 here is CASSLPLGNDEQFF.